This T cell receptor beta chain appears in the sequencing data of a study of early T cells in non-severe SARS-CoV-2 infection. Study-wide findings and caveats: Missing private and CD4 specificities, VDJdb matching favored anti-spike CD8 responses.

This clonotype was observed a few times. No antigen is known for it. TCRdb re-called the 5' RACE reads with MiXCR, one entry per CDR3 protein. The profile shows about 61,000 distinct CDR3 sequences, around 13% of them singletons. Germline loops: CDR1 SGDLS, CDR2 YYNGEE. The CDR3 sequence is 16 residues long. V lost 4 bases, J lost 2 bases, and 18 bases lay in between. This TCR came from an adult who was a healthcare worker with PCR-confirmed SARS-CoV-2 infection or an uninfected control (not recorded which). The donor label of this sample is uncertain. The input for sequencing was whole blood, taken at baseline. The chain links TRBV9 to TRBJ2-5; D remains ambiguous. The DNA of the CDR3 is TGTGCCAGCAGCCAGAGGCCGGACCTCTTTCAAGAGACCCAGTACTTC. Translation: CASSQRPDLFQETQYF. The complete variable domain, with remaining parts taken from reference TRBV9 and TRBJ2-5, reads DSGVTQTPKHLITATGQRVTLRCSPRSGDLSVYWYQQSLDQGLQFLIQYYNGEERAKGNILERFSAQQFPDLHSELNLSSLELGDSALYFCASSQRPDLFQETQYFGPGTRLLVL.